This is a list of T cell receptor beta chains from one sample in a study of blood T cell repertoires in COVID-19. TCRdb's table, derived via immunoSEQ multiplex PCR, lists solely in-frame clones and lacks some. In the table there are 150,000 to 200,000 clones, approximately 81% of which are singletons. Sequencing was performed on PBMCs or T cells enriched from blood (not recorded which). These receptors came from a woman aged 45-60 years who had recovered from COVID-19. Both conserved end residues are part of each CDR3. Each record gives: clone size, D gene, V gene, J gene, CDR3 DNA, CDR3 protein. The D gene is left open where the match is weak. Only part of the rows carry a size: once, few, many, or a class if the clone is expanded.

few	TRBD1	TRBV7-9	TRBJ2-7	TGTGCCAGCAGCTCGGGACAGCCCTACGAGCAGTACTTC	CASSSGQPYEQYF
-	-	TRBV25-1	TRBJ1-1	TGTGCCAGCAGTGGCTCCGGTGGACACCTTAGAGCTTTCTTT	CASSGSGGHLRAFF
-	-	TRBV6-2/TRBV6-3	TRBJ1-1	TGTGCCAGCAGTTACATGAAGGGGTTCGGCTTGAACACTGAAGCTTTCTTT	CASSYMKGFGLNTEAFF
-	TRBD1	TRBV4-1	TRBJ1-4	TGCGCCAGCAGCCAAGGCCTGACAGGGGTTAATGAAAAACTGTTTTTT	CASSQGLTGVNEKLFF
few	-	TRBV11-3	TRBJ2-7	TGTGCCAGCAGCTTCGAACTTGGTGGGAGCTACGAGCAGTACTTC	CASSFELGGSYEQYF
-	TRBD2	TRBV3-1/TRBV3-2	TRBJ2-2	TGTGCCAGCAATAAGGCTAGCGGCTACGCGAACACCGGGGAGCTGTTTTTT	CASNKASGYANTGELFF
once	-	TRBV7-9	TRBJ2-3	TGTGCCAGCAGCTTAGTGGAGGGACCTAGCACAGATACGCAGTATTTT	CASSLVEGPSTDTQYF
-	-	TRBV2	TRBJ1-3	TGTGCCAGCAGTCCGAGGAACACCATATATTTT	CASSPRNTIYF
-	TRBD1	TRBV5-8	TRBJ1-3	TGTGCCAGCAGCAACCGGGACAGGGGCAACTCTGGAAACACCATATATTTT	CASSNRDRGNSGNTIYF
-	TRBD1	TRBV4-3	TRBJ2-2	TGCGCCAGCAGCCACCTGGGACAGGGGAACACCGGGGAGCTGTTTTTT	CASSHLGQGNTGELFF
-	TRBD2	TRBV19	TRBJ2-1	TGTGCCAGCCTTCTTACTAGCGGGGGGGCCACTGAGCAGTTCTTC	CASLLTSGGATEQFF
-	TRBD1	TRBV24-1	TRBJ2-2	TGTGCCACCAGTGAGGGGACAGGGGTTCTCACCGGGGAGCTGTTTTTT	CATSEGTGVLTGELFF
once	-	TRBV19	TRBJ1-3	TGTGCCAGTAGTGGGGGGTCTTCCGCTGCCTCTGGAAACACCATATATTTT	CASSGGSSAASGNTIYF
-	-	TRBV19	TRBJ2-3	TGTGCCAGTAGTGCAGGGTCAGATACGCAGTATTTT	CASSAGSDTQYF
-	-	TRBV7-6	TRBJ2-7	TGTGCCAGCAGCTTAGCAGACTCTCAAGAGTACTTC	CASSLADSQEYF
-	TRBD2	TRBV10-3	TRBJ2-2	TGTGCCACCAAGACGACTAGCGGCTACACCGGGGAGCTGTTTTTT	CATKTTSGYTGELFF
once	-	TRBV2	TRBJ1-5	TGTGCCAGCAGTGAGCAGGCCAATCAGCCCCAGCATTTT	CASSEQANQPQHF
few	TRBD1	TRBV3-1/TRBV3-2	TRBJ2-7	TGTGCCAGCAGCCCCTCCGGGACAGGGGCCAACGAGCAGTACTTC	CASSPSGTGANEQYF
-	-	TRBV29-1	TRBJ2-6	TGCAGCGTTCAGTCTGGGGCCAACGTCCTGACTTTC	CSVQSGANVLTF
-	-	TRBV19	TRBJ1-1	TGTGCCAGTAGTGTGAACATGAACACTGAAGCTTTCTTT	CASSVNMNTEAFF
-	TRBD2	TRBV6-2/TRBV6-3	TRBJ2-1	TGTGCCAGCAGCTTCCTAGCGGGAGACTCCTACAATGAGCAGTTCTTC	CASSFLAGDSYNEQFF
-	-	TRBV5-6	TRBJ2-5	TGTGCCAGCAGCCTCGGAGGGCTCCAAGAGACCCAGTACTTC	CASSLGGLQETQYF
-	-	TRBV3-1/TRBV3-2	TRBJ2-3	TGTGCCAGCAGCCAAATATCGGGGGGCGCGACAGATACGCAGTATTTT	CASSQISGGATDTQYF
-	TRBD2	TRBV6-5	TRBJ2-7	TGTGCCAGCAGTTACTCGGGTGCGGGGGGAGGATACGAGCAGTACTTC	CASSYSGAGGGYEQYF
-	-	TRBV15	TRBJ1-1	TGTGCCACCAGCAGAGGGGAGCCGAACACTGAAGCTTTCTTT	CATSRGEPNTEAFF
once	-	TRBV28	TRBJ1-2	TGTGCCAGCAGCTTACAGGGTAACTATGGCTACACCTTC	CASSLQGNYGYTF
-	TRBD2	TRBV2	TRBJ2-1	TGTGCCAGCAGACCGAGAGCGGGAGCGGTCTACAATGAGCAGTTCTTC	CASRPRAGAVYNEQFF
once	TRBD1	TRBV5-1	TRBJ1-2	TGCGCCAGCAGCGACGGGACAGACTATGGCTACACCTTC	CASSDGTDYGYTF
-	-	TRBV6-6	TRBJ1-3	TGTGCCAGCAGTCCCCAAGGAAACACCATATATTTT	CASSPQGNTIYF
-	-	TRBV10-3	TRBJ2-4	TGTGCCACAACAGAGGGGGACGCCAAAAACATTCAGTACTTC	CATTEGDAKNIQYF